This T cell receptor beta chain derives from a study of blood T cell repertoires in COVID-19. At the level of the study: Some COVID-19 samples were acute and others convalescent; all came from the United States, Italy and Spain. Sources were T cells, B-cell-depleted T cells, or PBMCs; the material itself was cDNA or gDNA.

The junction had 2 bases not matched to a gene; V was cut back by 3 bases and J by 0 bases. Germline V lookup: CDR1 SGHRS, CDR2 YFSETQ. The CDR3 has 15 residues. In the original analysis: Cell counts per sample came from amplifying reference gene primers. The data were produced by immunoSEQ multiplex PCR, yet TCRdb's version contains in-frame clones alone and is incomplete. That table gives V, J and clone size, and the DNA gave D and trimming. The data contain more than 95,000 clones, 84% of them seen just once; the ten biggest clones take up more than 20%. The rearrangement links TRBV5-1 to TRBJ2-1; 8 positions match TRBD2. The source of this sequence is a man in his 60s with acute or convalescent COVID-19. The sequenced sample consisted of peripheral blood. The CDR3 spells CASSYSGSSYNEQFF. For the CDR3, the DNA is TGCGCCAGCAGCTACAGCGGGAGCTCCTACAATGAGCAGTTCTTC.